This TCR beta chain was documented in a study of vaccination effects on CD4 cells after COVID-19. Antigen-specific CD4+ T cells were expanded with viral peptide pools in the ViraFEST assay before sequencing. Culturing for roughly 10 days preceded CD4+ T cell isolation. Two doses of either BNT162b2 or mRNA-1273 were given to each participant. As for this clone: Its antigen is currently unknown.

This table comes from immunoSEQ multiplex PCR, and its TCRdb copy is limited to in-frame clones, with some not included. The sample has under 50,000 clones, approximately 80% seen once. Germline trimming cut 5 bases from V and 4 bases from J; bases unmatched to any gene: 10. This CDR3 spans 16 amino acids. Germline loops: CDR1 SGHVS, CDR2 FQNEAQ. This clonotype was sampled from a human donor who received a COVID-19 vaccine. Some clones in this sample may be carry-over from other donors' samples. Source: CD4+ T cells from PBMCs cultured with HCoV-NL63 spike peptides, taken after COVID-19 vaccination. The rearrangement links TRBV7-8 to TRBJ2-5; 10 bases are a match to TRBD2. The CDR3 region has the DNA TGTGCCAGCAGCCCCCAGGCTAGCGGGGGTGGAGAGACCCAGTACTTC. This codes for CASSPQASGGGETQYF.